The sequence of this T cell receptor (beta chain) was determined in a study of regulatory T cells in long-lasting Graves disease. Overall study: Persistent cases took antithyroid drugs over 5 years and stayed TSH receptor antibody positive. Whole-study findings and limits: Persistent Graves' patients possessed reduced TCR diversity relative to recently diagnosed ones. Thyroid tissue was not sampled; only peripheral blood was.

To make TCR beta libraries, researchers used iRepertoire HTBI primers and Arm-PCR of CDR3 regions. TCRdb called the multiplex PCR reads again in MiXCR, with one record for every CDR3 protein. Seen here are 650,000 to 700,000 distinct CDR3 sequences, about 32% observed once, and the top ten hold around 42%. Time point meaning: persistent/refractory GD, antithyroid drugs over 5 years with positive TRAb. PBMC RNA served as the TCR library source. The table lists this clonotype with a few counts. What it recognizes is unknown. The TCR originated in a female donor with Graves disease. The sample in question was peripheral blood mononuclear cells (PBMCs), obtained when the disease was refractory, from a patient treated with antithyroid drugs.

The CDR3 here is CSASPYLATGELFF. The CDR3 nucleotides read TGCAGTGCTAGTCCTTATCTGGCCACCGGGGAGCTGTTTTTT. The rearrangement uses TRBV20-1 and TRBJ2-2, with D uncertain. V lost 3 bases and J lost 4, with 12 bases in between. The CDR3 sequence is 14 residues long. The germline V gene has CDR1 DFQATT and CDR2 SNEGSKA (reference sequence).